Below, 22 T cell receptor beta chains from the same sample are listed, as sequenced in a study of T cell changes during pregnancy in multiple sclerosis. This table comes from immunoSEQ multiplex PCR, and its TCRdb copy is limited to in-frame clones, with some not included. This sample has under 85,000 clones, with approximately 87% found just once. The specimen comprised peripheral blood, sampled after pregnancy. The receptors were gathered from a female donor in good health, enrolled as a control in a pregnancy study.

The J gene is TRBJ2-7, the V gene TRBV6-1, with a tentative D call TRBD1 (6 bases). CDR1 is MNHNS, CDR2 SASEGT, per germline. Trimming left V 2 bases short and J 5 bases short, with 16 bases between. The CDR3 runs to 15 residues. The CDR3 loop reads CASSERPGVVNEQYF. CDR3 in DNA: TGTGCCAGCAGTGAACGCCCAGGGGTTGTGAACGAGCAGTACTTC.

This clone came up once. The V call is TRBV5-6, the J call TRBJ2-1; TRBD2 is a possible D gene (6 bases). This CDR3 is 12 amino acids long. Looked up from germline, CDR1 is SGHDT and CDR2 is YYEEEE. V dropped 1 base and J dropped 12 bases, with 11 bases sitting between them. CDR3 region: CASSLWQGLQFF. CDR3 DNA sequence: TGTGCCAGCAGCTTGTGGCAGGGACTGCAGTTCTTC.

This chain links TRBV4-1 with TRBJ1-1; D remains unclear. In germline, CDR1 is MGHRA, CDR2 YSYEKL. V was shortened by 0 bases and J by 1 base, with 12 bases between the two germline ends. The CDR3 loop spans 16 amino acids. The CDR3 sequence: CASSQEFAESNTEAFF. CDR3 in DNA: TGCGCCAGCAGCCAAGAATTCGCAGAATCGAACACTGAAGCTTTCTTT.

This clone was seen a handful of times. The gene calls are TRBV29-1 and TRBJ1-1; TRBD1 aligns across 7 bases. V trimming: 2 bases; J trimming: 4 bases; junction bases outside the gene matches: 1. Looked up from germline, CDR1 is SQVTM and CDR2 is ANQGSEA. This CDR3 comprises 12 residues. The CDR3 nucleotides are TGCAGCGTTGAAAGGGGGCCCACTGAAGCTTTCTTT. This gives the protein CSVERGPTEAFF. The full variable domain, completed using reference TRBV29-1 and TRBJ1-1, is SAVISQKPSRDICQRGTSLTIQCQVDSQVTMMFWYRQQPGQSLTLIATANQGSEATYESGFVIDKFPISRPNLTFSTLTVSNMSPEDSSIYLCSVERGPTEAFFGQGTRLTVV.

V is TRBV30 and J is TRBJ1-4, with a tentative D call TRBD1 (5 bases). This CDR3 has 10 residues. V lost 3 bases, J lost 10 bases, and 6 bases lay in between. In germline, CDR1 is GTSNPN, CDR2 SVGIG (reference sequence). CDR3 sequence: CAWRGAKLFF. CDR3 in DNA: TGTGCCTGGAGAGGGGCAAAACTGTTTTTT.

The chain recombines TRBV5-1 with TRBJ1-3; possible D gene TRBD1, 6 bases. The CDR3 extends over 16 amino acids. Germline V CDR1 and CDR2: SGHRS, YFSETQ. The germline V and J ends were trimmed by 2 bases and 0 bases, with 12 bases remaining between them. CDR3 amino acids: CASSLLQGPSGNTIYF. The DNA of the CDR3 is TGCGCCAGCAGCTTATTACAGGGCCCCTCTGGAAACACCATATATTTT.

The V call is TRBV5-6, the J call TRBJ2-3, with a weak D call TRBD1 (5 bases). The V end lost 4 bases, the J end lost 10 bases, and 16 bases lay between the germline ends. Looked up from germline, CDR1 is SGHDT and CDR2 is YYEEEE. The CDR3 length is 13 residues. The CDR3 spells CASSPTDGKAQYF. DNA for the CDR3: TGTGCCAGCAGCCCGACAGACGGAAAGGCGCAGTATTTT.

Only a few counts were recorded for this clone. This chain joins TRBV6-1 and TRBJ1-2; TRBD1 might be the D (6 bases). This CDR3 has 13 residues. The V gene's germline CDR1 is MNHNS and CDR2 SASEGT. Trimming pared 4 bases from V and 7 bases from J, leaving 13 bases between. CDR3 bases: TGTGCCAGCAGTGTTGACCCCAGGGGTGGCTACACCTTC. Translated, it gives CASSVDPRGGYTF.

J is TRBJ2-5 and V is TRBV27; 9 nucleotides align to TRBD2. In germline, CDR1 is MNHEY, CDR2 SMNVEV (reference sequence). With 5 bases clipped from V and 1 base from J, the junction kept 5 bases outside the gene matches. The CDR3 totals 15 residues. The CDR3 loop is CASSKSGGPQETQYF. The CDR3 DNA reads TGTGCCAGCAGTAAAAGCGGGGGGCCCCAAGAGACCCAGTACTTC.

V gene TRBV5-4 combines with J gene TRBJ1-1; no reliable D call. The CDR3 extends over 15 amino acids. The V gene lost 6 bases and the J gene lost 1 base, with 16 bases spanning the gap. CDR1 SGHNT and CDR2 YYREEE come from the germline V gene (reference sequence). CDR3 region: CASTRRSGKNTEAFF. The CDR3, as DNA: TGTGCCAGCACCCGTCGGTCCGGGAAGAACACTGAAGCTTTCTTT.

The CDR3: CASSDGEGTGELFF. DNA of the CDR3: TGTGCCAGCAGTGACGGGGAGGGAACCGGGGAGCTGTTTTTT. V is TRBV6-4 and J is TRBJ2-2, with 7 bases fitting TRBD2. V trimming: 2 bases; J trimming: 5 bases; junction bases outside the gene matches: 2. Germline V lookup: CDR1 MRHNA, CDR2 SNTAGT. The CDR3 sequence is 14 residues long.

J is TRBJ2-1 and V is TRBV5-6; 9 nucleotides line up with TRBD2. Unmatched junction bases numbered 6, after V lost 4 bases and J lost 4 bases. The CDR3 spans 15 residues. Germline CDR1 and CDR2: SGHDT and YYEEEE. The CDR3 DNA reads as TGTGCCAGCAGCGAAGCCACTAGCGGGTACAATGAGCAGTTCTTC. This codes for CASSEATSGYNEQFF.

The V gene is TRBV6-5, the J gene TRBJ2-5; D is undetermined. The germline V gene has CDR1 MNHEY and CDR2 SVGAGI. Trimming cost V 0 bases and J 2 bases, with 10 bases left between them. There are 15 residues in the CDR3. The CDR3 loop is CASSYSALGQETQYF. The CDR3 DNA follows: TGTGCCAGCAGTTACTCAGCCCTCGGGCAAGAGACCCAGTACTTC.

V is TRBV4-1 and J is TRBJ2-3; TRBD2 is a possible D gene (5 bases). V was clipped by 0 bases and J by 3 bases, with 10 bases between them. The CDR3 is 15 amino acids. CDR1 is MGHRA, CDR2 YSYEKL, per germline. The CDR3 bases are TGCGCCAGCAGCCAAGAGGCGGGTGGAACAGATACGCAGTATTTT. It is translated as CASSQEAGGTDTQYF.

The rearrangement joins TRBV19 to TRBJ1-5; TRBD1 is a possible D gene (5 bases). This CDR3 is built from 12 residues. Deletions cut 5 bases from V and 7 bases from J, with 9 bases between. The germline gives CDR1 LNHDA, CDR2 SQIVND (reference sequence). The CDR3 DNA reads TGTGCCAGTAGTGATAGGGGACAGCCCCAGCATTTT. Translated, it gives CASSDRGQPQHF.

The genes are TRBV6-5 and TRBJ1-6; the match to TRBD1 covers 9 bases. In germline, CDR1 is MNHEY, CDR2 SVGAGI. The CDR3 sequence is 16 residues long. V was pared by 4 bases and J by 1 base, with 2 bases of the junction left unmatched. Here the CDR3 DNA reads TGTGCCAGCAGTTTGACAGGGGGATCCTATAATTCACCCCTCCACTTT. This encodes CASSLTGGSYNSPLHF.

The chain carries TRBV10-2 and TRBJ2-1; D possibly corresponds to TRBD2 (6 bases). The V gene's germline CDR1 is WSHSY and CDR2 SAAADI. The CDR3 is 13 residues long. V dropped 8 bases and J dropped 4 bases, with 12 bases sitting between them. The CDR3 is CASGVREYNEQFF. CDR3 bases: TGCGCCAGCGGGGTCCGGGAGTACAATGAGCAGTTCTTC.

In DNA form, the CDR3 reads TGTGCCAGCACCCTGGGACTAGCGGGGGGGCAAGAGACCCAGTACTTC. This codes for CASTLGLAGGQETQYF. The chain employs TRBV2 and TRBJ2-5; 16 bases line up with TRBD2. V lost 7 bases and J lost 2; bases outside the gene matches: 4. Looked up from germline, CDR1 is SNHLY and CDR2 is FYNNEI. The CDR3 loop spans 16 amino acids. Drawing the rest from reference TRBV2 and TRBJ2-5, the complete variable domain is EPEVTQTPSHQVTQMGQEVILRCVPISNHLYFYWYRQILGQKVEFLVSFYNNEISEKSEIFDDQFSVERPDGSNFTLKIRSTKLEDSAMYFCASTLGLAGGQETQYFGPGTRLLVL.

The rearrangement joins TRBV19 to TRBJ2-1; tentative D call: TRBD1 (6 bases). Germline assignment: CDR1 LNHDA and CDR2 SQIVND (reference sequence). CDR3 length: 12 amino acids. V was trimmed by 5 bases and J by 12 bases, leaving 14 bases between them. The CDR3 DNA reads TGTGCCAGTAGTCTCCCACAGGGTGCGCAGTTCTTC. Translated, it gives CASSLPQGAQFF.

DNA of the CDR3: TGCGCCAGCAGCCAGGCATTAGGGGGGAACACTGAAGCTTTCTTT. Encoded protein: CASSQALGGNTEAFF. The chain joins TRBV5-1 to TRBJ1-1; D possibly corresponds to TRBD1 (6 bases). The CDR3 has 15 amino acids. Germline V lookup: CDR1 SGHRS, CDR2 YFSETQ. V was shortened by 4 bases and J by 1 base, with 14 bases between the two germline ends.

This chain links TRBV5-6 with TRBJ2-6; maybe TRBD1 (5 bases). Germline CDR1 and CDR2: SGHDT and YYEEEE. V was trimmed by 1 base and J by 1 base, leaving 15 bases between them. This CDR3 contains 18 residues. Here the CDR3 DNA reads TGTGCCAGCAGCTTGTTAGCAGGGCAGAATTCTGGGGCCAACGTCCTGACTTTC. This sequence encodes CASSLLAGQNSGANVLTF.

This sequence joins TRBV7-8 and TRBJ2-1, with 7 bases matching TRBD1. Germline loops: CDR1 SGHVS, CDR2 FQNEAQ. J was trimmed by 15 bases and V by 3 bases; bases with no gene match: 11. CDR3 length: 13 amino acids. CDR3 nucleotide sequence: TGTGCCAGCAGCTTCGCTTCCACAGGGGATCTGTTCTTC. Its translation: CASSFASTGDLFF.